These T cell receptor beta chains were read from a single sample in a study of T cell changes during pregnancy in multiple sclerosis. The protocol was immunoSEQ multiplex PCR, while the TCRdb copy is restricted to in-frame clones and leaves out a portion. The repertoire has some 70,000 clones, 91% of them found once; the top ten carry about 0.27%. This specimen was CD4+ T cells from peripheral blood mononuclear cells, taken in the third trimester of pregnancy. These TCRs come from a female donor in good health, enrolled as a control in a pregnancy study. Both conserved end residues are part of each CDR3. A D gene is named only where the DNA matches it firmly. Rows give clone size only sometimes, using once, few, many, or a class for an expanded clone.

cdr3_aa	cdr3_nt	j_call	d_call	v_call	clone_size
CASSLEQNSPLHF	TGTGCCAGCAGTCTCGAACAGAATTCACCCCTCCACTTT	TRBJ1-6	NA	TRBV2	NA
CASRAGASNTEAFF	TGTGCCAGCAGGGCAGGGGCTTCGAACACTGAAGCTTTCTTT	TRBJ1-1	NA	TRBV6-4	NA
CASSPGIGTGGLDEQFF	TGTGCCAGCTCCCCCGGTATCGGGACAGGGGGCCTGGATGAGCAGTTCTTC	TRBJ2-1	TRBD1	TRBV18	once
CASSPDSLSGNTIYF	TGTGCCAGCAGCCCCGACTCCCTCTCTGGAAACACCATATATTTT	TRBJ1-3	NA	TRBV11-3	NA
CAIGGYSGNTIYF	TGTGCCATCGGGGGGTACTCTGGAAACACCATATATTTT	TRBJ1-3	NA	TRBV10-3	NA
CASSHRSGEGTDTQYF	TGTGCCAGCAGTCACCGTAGCGGGGAGGGCACAGATACGCAGTATTTT	TRBJ2-3	TRBD2	TRBV7-6	NA
CASSQQGLAADTQYF	TGCGCCAGCAGCCAACAGGGACTAGCGGCAGATACGCAGTATTTT	TRBJ2-3	TRBD2	TRBV4-1	NA
CASSQGVPGGPTDTQYF	TGCGCCAGCAGCCAAGGAGTTCCGGGGGGGCCGACAGATACGCAGTATTTT	TRBJ2-3	TRBD2	TRBV4-1	NA
CASSLGSGMIANTEAFF	TGCGCCAGCAGCTTGGGTTCGGGGATGATTGCGAACACTGAAGCTTTCTTT	TRBJ1-1	NA	TRBV5-1	NA
CASSALSGVTSGNTIYF	TGTGCCAGCAGCGCCCTATCGGGTGTAACCTCTGGAAACACCATATATTTT	TRBJ1-3	NA	TRBV7-2	NA
CASSGTRDTGELFF	TGTGCCAGCAGTGGCACTAGGGACACCGGGGAGCTGTTTTTT	TRBJ2-2	NA	TRBV6-1	NA
CASSLHTRYEQYF	TGTGCCAGCAGCTTACACACCCGCTACGAGCAGTACTTC	TRBJ2-7	NA	TRBV7-9	NA
CASSFVPSGYEKLFF	TGTGCCAGCAGCTTCGTTCCTTCGGGGTATGAAAAACTGTTTTTT	TRBJ1-4	NA	TRBV7-9	NA
CASSEQGIYGYTF	TGTGCCAGCAGTGAACAGGGGATCTATGGCTACACCTTC	TRBJ1-2	NA	TRBV2	NA
CASYAGRDSFEAFF	TGTGCCAGCTACGCTGGCAGGGACAGTTTTGAAGCTTTCTTT	TRBJ1-1	TRBD1	TRBV6-5	NA
CASSEDINGYTF	TGTGCCAGCAGTGAAGACATTAATGGCTACACCTTC	TRBJ1-2	NA	TRBV2	NA
CASSLAGREIATDTQYF	TGCGCCAGCAGCTTGGCCGGCAGGGAAATCGCCACAGATACGCAGTATTTT	TRBJ2-3	NA	TRBV5-1	NA
CSSGTSPDEKLFF	TGCAGCTCAGGGACATCTCCGGATGAAAAACTGTTTTTT	TRBJ1-4	NA	TRBV29-1	NA
CASSKGQESSYEQYF	TGTGCTAGCAGCAAAGGACAGGAGAGCTCCTACGAGCAGTACTTC	TRBJ2-7	TRBD1	TRBV7-7	NA
CASSVEEGRGTQYF	TGTGCCAGCAGCGTAGAAGAGGGCCGGGGTACGCAGTATTTT	TRBJ2-3	NA	TRBV9	once
CASGGTSGGSGQYF	TGTGCCAGCGGGGGGACTAGCGGGGGAAGCGGGCAGTACTTC	TRBJ2-7	TRBD2	TRBV6-5	NA
CASSLQGNEQFF	TGTGCCAGCAGCTTGCAGGGGAATGAGCAGTTCTTC	TRBJ2-1	NA	TRBV5-4	NA
CASSVSTGGRNSPLHF	TGTGCCAGCAGCGTATCGACAGGGGGACGGAATTCACCCCTCCACTTT	TRBJ1-6	TRBD1	TRBV9	NA
CASSLGVREPQHF	TGTGCCAGCAGCTTAGGGGTCAGGGAACCCCAGCATTTT	TRBJ1-5	NA	TRBV11-2	NA
CASSLSPGNTEAFF	TGTGCTAGCAGCTTATCCCCGGGGAACACTGAAGCTTTCTTT	TRBJ1-1	NA	TRBV7-7	NA
CASSRDRDYGYTF	TGTGCCAGCAGTCGGGACAGGGACTATGGCTACACCTTC	TRBJ1-2	TRBD1	TRBV27	NA
CASSMQGQETQYF	TGTGCCAGTAGTATGCAGGGCCAAGAGACCCAGTACTTC	TRBJ2-5	NA	TRBV19	NA
CASKTGIQTDTQYF	TGCGCCAGCAAAACAGGGATACAGACAGATACGCAGTATTTT	TRBJ2-3	NA	TRBV5-1	NA
CASSVAQTLGYTEAFF	TGTGCCAGCAGCGTAGCCCAGACACTGGGCTACACTGAAGCTTTCTTT	TRBJ1-1	NA	TRBV9	NA
CASSVSGQGHNSPLHF	TGTGCCAGCAGCGTTTCGGGACAGGGTCATAATTCACCCCTCCACTTT	TRBJ1-6	TRBD1	TRBV9	NA
CASSSWGTGIAYEQYF	TGTGCCAGCAGCTCCTGGGGGACAGGGATAGCCTACGAGCAGTACTTC	TRBJ2-7	TRBD1	TRBV7-2	NA
CASSDSRANIQYF	TGTGCCAGCAGCGATAGCAGGGCGAACATTCAGTACTTC	TRBJ2-4	NA	TRBV9	once
CALNVEGRGMNTEAFF	TGTGCCCTAAACGTCGAGGGCAGGGGGATGAACACTGAAGCTTTCTTT	TRBJ1-1	TRBD1	TRBV30	NA
CASSQEGGWGYTF	TGCGCCAGCAGCCAAGAAGGGGGCTGGGGCTACACCTTC	TRBJ1-2	TRBD1	TRBV4-3	NA
CASRRQGDTEAFF	TGCGCCAGCAGGAGACAGGGGGACACTGAAGCTTTCTTT	TRBJ1-1	TRBD1	TRBV4-3	NA